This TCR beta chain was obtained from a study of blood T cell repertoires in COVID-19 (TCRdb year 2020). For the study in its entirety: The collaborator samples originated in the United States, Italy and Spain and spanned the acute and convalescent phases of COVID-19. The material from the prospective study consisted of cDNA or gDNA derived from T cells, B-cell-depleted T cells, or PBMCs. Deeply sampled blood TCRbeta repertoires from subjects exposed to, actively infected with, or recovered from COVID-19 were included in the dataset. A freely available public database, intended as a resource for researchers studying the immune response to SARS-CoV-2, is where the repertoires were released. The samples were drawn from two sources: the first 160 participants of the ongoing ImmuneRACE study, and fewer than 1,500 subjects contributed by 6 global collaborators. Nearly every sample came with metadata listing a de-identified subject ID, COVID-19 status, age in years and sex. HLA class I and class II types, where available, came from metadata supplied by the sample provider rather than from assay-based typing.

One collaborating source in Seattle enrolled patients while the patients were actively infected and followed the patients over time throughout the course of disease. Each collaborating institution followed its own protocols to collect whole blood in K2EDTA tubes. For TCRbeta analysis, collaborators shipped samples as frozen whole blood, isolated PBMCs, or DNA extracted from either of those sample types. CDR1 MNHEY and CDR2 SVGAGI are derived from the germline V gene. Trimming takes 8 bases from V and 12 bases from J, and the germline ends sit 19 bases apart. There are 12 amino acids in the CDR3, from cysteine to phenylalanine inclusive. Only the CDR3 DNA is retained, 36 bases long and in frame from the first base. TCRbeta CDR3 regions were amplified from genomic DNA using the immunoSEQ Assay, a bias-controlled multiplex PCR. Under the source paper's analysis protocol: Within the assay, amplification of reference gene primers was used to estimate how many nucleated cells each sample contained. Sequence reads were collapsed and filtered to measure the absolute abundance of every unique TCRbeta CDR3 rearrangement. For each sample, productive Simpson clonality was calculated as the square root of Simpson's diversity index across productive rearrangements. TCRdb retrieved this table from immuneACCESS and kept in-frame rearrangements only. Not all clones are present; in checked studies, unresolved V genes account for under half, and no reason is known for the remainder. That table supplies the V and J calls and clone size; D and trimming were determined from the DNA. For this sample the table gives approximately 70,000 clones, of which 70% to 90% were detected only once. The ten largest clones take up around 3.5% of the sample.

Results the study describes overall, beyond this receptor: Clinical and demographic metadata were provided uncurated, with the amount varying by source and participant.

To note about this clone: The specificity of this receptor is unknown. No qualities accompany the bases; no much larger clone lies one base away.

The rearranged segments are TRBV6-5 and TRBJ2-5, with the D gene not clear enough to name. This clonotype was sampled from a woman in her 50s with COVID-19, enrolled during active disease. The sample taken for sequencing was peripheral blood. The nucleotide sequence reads TGTGCCAGCTTAGATGACATTGGCATTAAGTACTTC. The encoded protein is CASLDDIGIKYF.